The present TCR beta chain was sequenced within a study of cytomegalovirus exposure and HLA in healthy donors. Worth noting for this clone: Its specificity is not known.

Per germline, CDR1 LNHDA and CDR2 SQIVND (reference sequence). The J segment lost 1 base and the V segment lost 7 bases, leaving 5 bases of the junction unmatched. The length of the CDR3 is 14 residues. Study-level points and caveats: TCR association rates varied by HLA locus in a later analysis, with DRB1 highest and HLA-C lowest. Cytomegalovirus-associated TCR beta chains were listed, numbering 150 to 200.

The primer mix had 60 Vbeta and 13 Jbeta primers. Generated by immunoSEQ multiplex PCR, the TCRdb table keeps only in-frame clones and is missing some. The data hold about 61,000 clones, with roughly 90% observed a single time. V gene TRBV19 combines with J gene TRBJ2-7, with TRBD1 matching 9 bases. What was sequenced was PBMCs. The sequence was collected from a man younger than 40 in good health and CMV-seropositive. The CDR3 DNA reads TGTGCCAGTACCCCGGGACAGGGATCCTACGAGCAGTACTTC. Amino acid sequence: CASTPGQGSYEQYF.